This T cell receptor beta chain was identified during a study of shared clonotypes between healthy human individuals. General study points: Memory subsets had estimated richness that was generally smaller than that of naive subsets.

Assay used: immunoSEQ multiplex PCR; TCRdb lists only in-frame clones, some missing. The sample lists about 980,000 clones, 60% to 85% occurring once. CDR1 is SNHLY, CDR2 FYNNEI, per germline. Trimming took 6 bases from V and 0 from J, leaving 12 bases between them. The CDR3 is 15 amino acids. CD4+ cells underwent separation, giving CD45RA+ naive and CD45RA-negative memory subsets. This clone was observed a handful of times. Its antigen remains unidentified. J is TRBJ1-3 and V is TRBV2; no firm D call. The TCR was taken from a man aged 18-30 years in good health. The sample comprised memory CD4+ T cells sorted from blood. Subset described: CD45RA-negative fraction. CDR3 nucleotide sequence: TGTGCCAGCAGCGCCGACAAAAACTCTGGAAACACCATATATTTT. Its translation is CASSADKNSGNTIYF.